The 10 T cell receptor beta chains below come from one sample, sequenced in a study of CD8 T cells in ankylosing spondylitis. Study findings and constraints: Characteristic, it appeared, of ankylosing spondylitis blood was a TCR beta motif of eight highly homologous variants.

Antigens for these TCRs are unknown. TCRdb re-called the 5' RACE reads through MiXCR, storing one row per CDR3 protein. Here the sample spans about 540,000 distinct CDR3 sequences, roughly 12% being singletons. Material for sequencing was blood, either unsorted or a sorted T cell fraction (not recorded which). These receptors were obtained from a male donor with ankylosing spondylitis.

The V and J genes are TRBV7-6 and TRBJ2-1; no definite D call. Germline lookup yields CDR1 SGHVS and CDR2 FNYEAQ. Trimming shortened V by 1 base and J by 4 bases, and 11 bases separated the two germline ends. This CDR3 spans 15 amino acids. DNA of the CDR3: TGTGCCAGCAGCTTAGGGGAATCTCGGTACAATGAGCAGTTCTTC. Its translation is CASSLGESRYNEQFF.

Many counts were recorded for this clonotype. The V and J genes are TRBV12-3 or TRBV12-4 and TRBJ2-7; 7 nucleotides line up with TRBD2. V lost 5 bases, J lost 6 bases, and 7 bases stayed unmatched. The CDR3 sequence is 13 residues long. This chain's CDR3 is CASSLTSVGEQYV. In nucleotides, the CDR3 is TGTGCCAGCAGTCTCACTAGCGTGGGCGAGCAGTACGTC.

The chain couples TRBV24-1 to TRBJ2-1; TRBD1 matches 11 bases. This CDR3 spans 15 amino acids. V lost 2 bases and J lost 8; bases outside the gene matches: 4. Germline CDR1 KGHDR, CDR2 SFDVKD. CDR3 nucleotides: TGTGCCACCAGTGATTCCCGGACAGGGGGCGATGAGCAGTTCTTC. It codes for CATSDSRTGGDEQFF.

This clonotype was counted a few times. Written as DNA, the CDR3 is TGTGCCAGCAGTTCCGACGGGACTACCTACAATGAGCAGTTCTTC. This gives the protein CASSSDGTTYNEQFF. V and J are TRBV2 and TRBJ2-1; TRBD2 matches at 7 bases. The V gene's germline CDR1 is SNHLY and CDR2 FYNNEI. CDR3 length: 15 amino acids. V dropped 5 bases and J dropped 2; count of bases not matched to a gene: 6.

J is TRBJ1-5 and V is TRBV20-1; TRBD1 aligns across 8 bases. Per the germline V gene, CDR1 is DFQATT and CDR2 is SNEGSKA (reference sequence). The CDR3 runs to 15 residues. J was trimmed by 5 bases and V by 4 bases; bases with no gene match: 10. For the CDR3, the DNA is TGCAGTGCTACGATAGGGACAGGAGCACATCAGCCCCAGCATTTT. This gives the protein CSATIGTGAHQPQHF.

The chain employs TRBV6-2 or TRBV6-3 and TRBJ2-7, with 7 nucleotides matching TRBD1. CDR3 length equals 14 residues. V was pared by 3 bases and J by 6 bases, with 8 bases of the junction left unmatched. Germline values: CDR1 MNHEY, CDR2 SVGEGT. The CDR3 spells CASSYVPNRGEQYF. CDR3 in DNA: TGTGCCAGCAGTTATGTCCCCAACAGGGGCGAGCAGTACTTC.

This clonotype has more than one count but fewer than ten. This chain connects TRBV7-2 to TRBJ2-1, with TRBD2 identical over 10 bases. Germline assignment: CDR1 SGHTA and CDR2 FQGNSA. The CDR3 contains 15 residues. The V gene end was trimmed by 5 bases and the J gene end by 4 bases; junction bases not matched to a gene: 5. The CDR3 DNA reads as TGTGCCAGCAGCCCTCTAGCGGGGGAATACAATGAGCAGTTCTTC. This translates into CASSPLAGEYNEQFF.

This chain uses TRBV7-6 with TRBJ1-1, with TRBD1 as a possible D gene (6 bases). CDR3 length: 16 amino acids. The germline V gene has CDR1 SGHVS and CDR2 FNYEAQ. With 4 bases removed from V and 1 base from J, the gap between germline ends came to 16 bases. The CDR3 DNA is TGTGCCAGCAGCTCGCGGGGGGGCGTGGGGAACACTGAAGCTTTCTTT. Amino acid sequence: CASSSRGGVGNTEAFF.

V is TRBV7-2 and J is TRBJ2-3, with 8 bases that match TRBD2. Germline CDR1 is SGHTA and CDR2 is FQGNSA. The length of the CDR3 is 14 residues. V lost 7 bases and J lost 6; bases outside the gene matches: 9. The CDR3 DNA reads TGTGCCAGCACTTCCGGGACTAGTTGGGATACGCAGTATTTT. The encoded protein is CASTSGTSWDTQYF.

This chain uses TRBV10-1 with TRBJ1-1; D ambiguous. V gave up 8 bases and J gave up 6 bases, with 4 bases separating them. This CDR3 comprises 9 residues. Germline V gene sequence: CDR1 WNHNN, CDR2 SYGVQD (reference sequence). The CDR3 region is CASESEAFF. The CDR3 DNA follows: TGCGCCAGCGAGTCTGAAGCTTTCTTT.